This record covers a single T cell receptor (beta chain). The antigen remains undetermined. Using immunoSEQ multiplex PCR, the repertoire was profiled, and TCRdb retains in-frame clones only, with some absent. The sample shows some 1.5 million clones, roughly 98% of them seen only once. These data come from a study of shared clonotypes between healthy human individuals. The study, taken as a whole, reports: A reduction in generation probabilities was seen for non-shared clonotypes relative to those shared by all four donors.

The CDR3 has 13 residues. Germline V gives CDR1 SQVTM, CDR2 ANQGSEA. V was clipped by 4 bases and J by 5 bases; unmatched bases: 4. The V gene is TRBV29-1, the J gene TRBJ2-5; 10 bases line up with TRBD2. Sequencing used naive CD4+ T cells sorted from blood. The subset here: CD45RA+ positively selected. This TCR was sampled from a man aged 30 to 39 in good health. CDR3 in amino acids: CSVGLAGRETQYF. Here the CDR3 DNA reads TGCAGCGTTGGACTAGCGGGCAGGGAGACCCAGTACTTC.